This T cell receptor (beta chain) was obtained from a study of blood T cell repertoires in COVID-19 (dated by TCRdb to 2020 to 2022). In the study overall: Collaborator samples came from the United States, Italy and Spain and covered acute and convalescent phases of COVID-19. Where HLA class I and class II types were available, the types were taken from metadata supplied by the sample provider, not from assay-based typing. The prospective study material was composed of cDNA or gDNA derived from T cells, B-cell-depleted T cells, or PBMCs. Deeply sampled blood TCRbeta repertoires from subjects exposed to, actively infected with, or recovered from COVID-19 were included in the dataset. Nearly every sample came with metadata listing a de-identified subject ID, COVID-19 status, age in years and sex. The samples were drawn from two sources: the first 160 participants of the ongoing ImmuneRACE study, and 1,200 or so subjects contributed by 6 global collaborators. The repertoires were released in a freely available public database meant as a resource for research on the immune response to SARS-CoV-2.

Results the study describes overall, beyond this receptor: The quantity of clinical and demographic metadata differed by source and by participant and was supplied without curation.

The immunoSEQ Assay, a bias-controlled multiplex PCR, was used to amplify TCRbeta CDR3 regions from genomic DNA. The authors' analysis ran thus. Within the assay, amplification of reference gene primers was used to estimate how many nucleated cells each sample contained. Sequence reads were collapsed and filtered to measure the absolute abundance of every unique TCRbeta CDR3 rearrangement. Productive Simpson clonality was computed per sample as the square root of Simpson's diversity index over productive rearrangements. TCRdb holds this immuneACCESS table with in-frame rearrangements only. Some clones are missing; in checked studies, unresolved V genes explain under half, and the rest has no known cause. For V, J and clone size, that table is used; D and trimming come from the DNA. The sample data list almost 250,000 clones, and approximately 85% of these were observed just once. The ten largest make up approximately 8.2% of the sample.

As regards this clone: Its antigen is unknown. Per-nucleotide qualities are absent, and no much larger clonotype sits a single base away.

The germline V gene (reference sequence) yields DFQATT for CDR1 and SNEGSKA for CDR2. Counted from cysteine to phenylalanine, this CDR3 has 10 amino acids. Left in the record is the CDR3 DNA by itself, 30 bases read in frame from the first base. Participants in the prospective study were enrolled through a virtual design, were aged roughly 18 to 95 years, and lived in roughly 25 United States geographic areas. In the prospective study, participants were assigned to cohorts based on the clinical history participants reported in a screening survey and a study questionnaire. Mobile phlebotomists in the prospective study collected whole blood, serum and a nasopharyngeal or oropharyngeal swab from every participant. Over a 2-month period, participants in the prospective study had the option of providing additional blood draws and questionnaires. Before DNA extraction, blood samples from the prospective study were shipped at room temperature or frozen.

The clonotype originates from a woman aged 50 to 60 with acute COVID-19. Sequencing was done on a sample of PBMCs or T cells enriched from blood (not recorded which). Rearrangement joined TRBV20-1 to TRBJ1-2; the best D guess is TRBD1, with 5 bases matching. The CDR3 protein: CLAGHDGYTF. The DNA sequence follows: TGCCTTGCGGGGCACGATGGCTACACCTTC.